These 24 T cell receptor beta chains were all obtained from the same sample, sequenced in a study of blood T cell repertoires in COVID-19. The table came from immunoSEQ multiplex PCR; TCRdb's copy has only in-frame clones and leaves some out. Of under 200,000 clones listed, around 79% are singletons. The sample comprised peripheral blood. These receptors all stem from a woman between 40 and 55 years old with COVID-19, enrolled during active disease.

This chain uses TRBV9 with TRBJ1-2; the D is unclear. The germline gives CDR1 SGDLS, CDR2 YYNGEE. The CDR3 extends over 16 amino acids. Between the trimmed V and J ends, which lost 4 bases and 6 bases, there was a span of 22 bases. The CDR3 nucleotides read TGTGCCAGCAGCCCCGACCCCACAGCTCCCCTGGATGGCTACACCTTC. Its translation is CASSPDPTAPLDGYTF.

The V call is TRBV9, the J call TRBJ2-1; 8 positions agree with TRBD1. The CDR3 length is 13 residues. Germline trimming cut 0 bases from V and 8 bases from J; bases unmatched to any gene: 1. Germline V gives CDR1 SGDLS, CDR2 YYNGEE. DNA for the CDR3: TGTGCCAGCAGCGTAGTCAGGGGGCATGAGCAGTTCTTC. Protein: CASSVVRGHEQFF.

The V gene is TRBV2, the J gene TRBJ1-5, with unresolved D. Trimming shortened V by 1 base and J by 10 bases, and 17 bases separated the two germline ends. Germline V CDR1 and CDR2: SNHLY, FYNNEI. The CDR3 spans 15 residues. Here the CDR3 reads CASSEELTGFSPQHF. CDR3 bases: TGTGCCAGCAGTGAAGAGTTGACGGGTTTCTCTCCCCAGCATTTT.

This chain uses TRBV5-1 with TRBJ2-3; unclear D gene. V was trimmed by 1 base and J by 6 bases, leaving 12 bases between them. In germline, CDR1 is SGHRS, CDR2 YFSETQ. There are 14 residues in the CDR3. The CDR3 DNA reads TGCGCCAGCAGCTTGAGGAATCGGCGGGATACGCAGTATTTT. Its protein is CASSLRNRRDTQYF.

V usage is TRBV5-8 and J usage is TRBJ1-2; perhaps TRBD1 as D (5 bases). Per germline, CDR1 SGHTS and CDR2 YDEGEE. The V end was cut by 0 bases, the J end by 4 bases, with 10 bases between. This CDR3 has 14 residues. For the CDR3, the DNA is TGTGCCAGCAGCTTGGGTGGCAGGGCCTATGGCTACACCTTC. Amino acids: CASSLGGRAYGYTF. The full variable domain, its missing parts supplied by reference TRBV5-8 and TRBJ1-2, is EAGVTQSPTHLIKTRGQQATLRCSPISGHTSVYWYQQALGLGLQFLLWYDEGEERNRGNFPPRFSGRQFPNYSSELNVNALELEDSALYLCASSLGGRAYGYTFGSGTRLTVV.

This clone was found many times. The rearrangement uses TRBV10-3 and TRBJ2-7, with a weak D call TRBD1 (5 bases). Germline V lookup: CDR1 ENHRY, CDR2 SYGVKD. The CDR3 length is 14 residues. Trimming pared 3 bases from V and 6 bases from J, leaving 15 bases between. The CDR3 protein is CAISETTGPLEQYF. The CDR3 DNA reads as TGTGCCATCAGTGAAACCACAGGACCTCTCGAGCAGTACTTC.

The chain employs TRBV11-3 and TRBJ1-1, with 7 bases fitting TRBD1. The CDR3 totals 14 residues. The trim removed 5 bases at V and 4 bases at J, leaving 7 bases unmatched. CDR1 is SGHNT, CDR2 YENEEA, per germline. CDR3 region: CASSRNRDSTEAFF. The CDR3, as DNA: TGTGCCAGCAGCCGGAACCGGGACAGCACTGAAGCTTTCTTT.

This clone showed up just once. The J gene is TRBJ1-2, the V gene TRBV29-1; D possibly corresponds to TRBD1 (6 bases). The CDR3 covers 15 residues. Germline CDR1 is SQVTM and CDR2 is ANQGSEA. Trimming removed 3 bases at V and 8 bases at J, with 22 bases between. CDR3 nucleotides: TGCAGCGTTGACCTTTCTGACGCCCTAGGGGGAGGCTACACCTTC. As protein: CSVDLSDALGGGYTF.

The V gene is TRBV20-1, the J gene TRBJ2-3, with D maybe TRBD1 (6 bases). CDR3 size: 11 residues. The germline CDR1 and CDR2 sequences are DFQATT and SNEGSKA (reference sequence). The ends were cut back, 6 bases at V and 6 bases at J, with 10 bases in the middle. The CDR3 DNA reads TGCAGTGCAGGACAGCAGGATACGCAGTATTTT. Translation: CSAGQQDTQYF.

The chain couples TRBV19 to TRBJ2-1; D gene unclear. The germline gives CDR1 LNHDA, CDR2 SQIVND (reference sequence). The CDR3 extends over 14 amino acids. The germline V and J ends were trimmed by 1 base and 7 bases, with 11 bases remaining between them. CDR3 DNA sequence: TGTGCCAGTAGTATAGGTGTGGAGCGTAATGAGCAGTTCTTC. It yields the protein CASSIGVERNEQFF.

The genes are TRBV7-2 and TRBJ2-7; no definite D call. The V gene lost 1 base and the J gene lost 7 bases, with 11 bases spanning the gap. This CDR3 has 13 residues. Germline CDR1 reads SGHTA; CDR2 reads FQGNSA. The CDR3 region is CASSLVVRKEQYF. The CDR3 DNA reads TGTGCCAGCAGCTTAGTGGTGAGGAAGGAGCAGTACTTC.

J is TRBJ2-5 and V is TRBV6-5, with D perhaps TRBD2 (5 bases). V was shortened by 0 bases and J by 5 bases, with 10 bases between the two germline ends. Germline lookup yields CDR1 MNHEY and CDR2 SVGAGI. The CDR3 consists of 14 residues. The CDR3 loop is CASSYSTRGETQYF. DNA for the CDR3: TGTGCCAGCAGTTACTCGACCCGCGGGGAGACCCAGTACTTC.

This clone has more than one count but fewer than ten. The rearrangement joins TRBV7-2 to TRBJ1-5; TRBD1 matches at 10 bases. The CDR3 length is 15 residues. Germline V gene data show CDR1 as SGHTA and CDR2 as FQGNSA. With V trimmed by 1 base and J by 5 bases, 2 bases remained unmatched. DNA for the CDR3: TGTGCCAGCAGCTTAGGGACAGGGGGTTATCAGCCCCAGCATTTT. The encoded protein is CASSLGTGGYQPQHF.

The chain uses TRBV5-4 and TRBJ2-5, with D possibly being TRBD2 (5 bases). Germline V CDR1 and CDR2: SGHNT, YYREEE (reference sequence). Trimming shortened V by 0 bases and J by 3 bases, and 9 bases separated the two germline ends. The CDR3 has 14 amino acids. CDR3 in amino acids: CASSLGRGKETQYF. The CDR3 bases are TGTGCCAGCAGCTTGGGTAGAGGGAAAGAGACCCAGTACTTC.

The chain joins TRBV19 to TRBJ1-2; D remains ambiguous. V gave up 3 bases and J gave up 0 bases, with 11 bases separating them. CDR1 and CDR2 from the germline V gene are LNHDA and SQIVND (reference sequence). The CDR3 length is 15 residues. This CDR3 is CASSIPPGSNYGYTF. In nucleotides, the CDR3 is TGTGCCAGTAGTATTCCGCCCGGGTCTAACTATGGCTACACCTTC.

The chain recombines TRBV30 with TRBJ1-6, with 8 bases lining up with TRBD1. Germline lookup yields CDR1 GTSNPN and CDR2 SVGIG (reference sequence). After removal of 0 bases from V and 10 bases from J, the junction contained 8 bases not matched to a gene. This CDR3 has 15 residues. This CDR3 is CAWSVLGRGLSPLHF. The DNA for the CDR3 is TGTGCCTGGAGTGTCCTAGGCAGGGGGCTATCACCCCTCCACTTT.

The chain joins TRBV5-1 to TRBJ2-3, with a weak D call TRBD1 (6 bases). V was clipped by 6 bases and J by 2 bases, with 13 bases between them. The CDR3 runs to 14 residues. CDR1 is SGHRS, CDR2 YFSETQ, per germline. CDR3 residues: CASTVDSFTDTQYF. The CDR3 DNA is TGCGCCAGCACCGTGGACAGTTTCACAGATACGCAGTATTTT.

V usage is TRBV6-5 and J usage is TRBJ1-2, with 7 nucleotides matching TRBD1. CDR1 is MNHEY and CDR2 is SVGAGI in the germline V gene. Germline trimming cut 4 bases from V and 4 bases from J; bases unmatched to any gene: 6. This CDR3 spans 14 amino acids. The CDR3: CASSSGQQRYGYTF. The CDR3 DNA sequence: TGTGCCAGCAGTTCGGGACAGCAGCGCTATGGCTACACCTTC.

This chain joins TRBV25-1 and TRBJ2-7; TRBD1 matches 7 bases. The V and J ends lost 5 bases and 6 bases, in that order; junction bases with no gene match: 1. Germline V gene data show CDR1 as MGHDK and CDR2 as SYGVNS. CDR3 size: 11 residues. The CDR3 DNA is TGTGCCAGCAGTTACAGGGGCGAGCAGTACTTC. As protein: CASSYRGEQYF.

This chain joins TRBV29-1 and TRBJ2-1; 9 bases line up with TRBD2. Per germline, CDR1 SQVTM and CDR2 ANQGSEA. The CDR3 spans 15 residues. V was pared by 4 bases and J by 1 base, with 5 bases of the junction left unmatched. DNA for the CDR3: TGCAGCGTTGGCAGACTAGCGGATTCCTACAATGAGCAGTTCTTC. Translating it yields CSVGRLADSYNEQFF.

The chain employs TRBV7-2 and TRBJ1-6; tentatively, D is TRBD1 (6 bases). V was pared by 4 bases and J by 7 bases, with 8 bases between. The CDR3 totals 13 residues. The germline gives CDR1 SGHTA, CDR2 FQGNSA. The CDR3 loop is CASSYQGNSPLHF. As DNA, the CDR3 is TGTGCCAGCAGCTATCAGGGGAATTCACCCCTCCACTTT.

The chain carries TRBV4-1 and TRBJ1-4, with 9 nucleotides matching TRBD1. The germline gives CDR1 MGHRA, CDR2 YSYEKL. This CDR3 region has 15 residues. The J segment lost 8 bases and the V segment lost 3 bases, leaving 7 bases of the junction unmatched. In nucleotides, the CDR3 is TGCGCCAGCAGCCACCCCGGGACAGGGAAGGAAAAACTGTTTTTT. It translates to CASSHPGTGKEKLFF.

The chain has TRBV5-4 and TRBJ1-1; D is possibly TRBD1 (5 bases). CDR3 size: 15 residues. The V gene lost 2 bases and the J gene lost 5 bases, with 16 bases spanning the gap. CDR1 is SGHNT, CDR2 YYREEE, per germline (reference sequence). The CDR3 spells CASSFGGRGGTEAFF. In nucleotides, the CDR3 is TGTGCCAGCAGCTTCGGAGGGAGGGGAGGGACTGAAGCTTTCTTT.

V is TRBV4-1 and J is TRBJ2-7; D is perhaps TRBD1 (6 bases). Germline-derived CDR1 and CDR2 are MGHRA and YSYEKL. Trimming cost V 1 base and J 7 bases, with 20 bases left between them. This CDR3 comprises 16 residues. Here the CDR3 reads CASSQVAHRDTDEQYF. The CDR3 coding sequence is TGCGCCAGCAGCCAAGTGGCCCACAGGGATACGGATGAGCAGTACTTC.